This T cell receptor beta chain was recorded in a study of T cell responses to AZD1222 COVID-19 vaccine (dated by TCRdb to about 2021). Regarding the study in general: A total of 233 trial participants underwent TCR sequencing, of whom 200 to 220 had received two doses of AZD1222 and around 26 had received two doses of the MenACWY control vaccine. Trial participants were enrolled into age subgroups of 18-55, 56-69 and 70-plus years, which contained around 140, 26 and 57 TCR-sequenced participants, respectively. What the research found in general, with its limitations: In the small 56-69-year group, the increase in depth fell short of significance, most likely because of low power. After two AZD1222 doses, spike-specific TCR breadth and depth were significantly higher than at day 0 and than in MenACWY recipients. Because no day 14 peak-response samples were available, the repertoires could be characterized only after the peak T cell response. CD4 TCRs associated with the vaccine covered the entire spike protein, and the dominant responses were in regions 160-218 and 743-854. Only six AZD1222 recipients were SARS-CoV-2 seropositive at baseline, limiting conclusions about previously exposed vaccinees. Reportedly, almost half of the unique spike-specific TCRs recognized epitopes lying outside the regions that are mutated in the B.1.351 and B.1.1.7 variants. Participants were mostly white British, with more females than males. The authors suggested clonal diversity may have been underestimated.

Remarks on this clone: Its specific antigen is unknown. One base away there is no much larger clone; base qualities are not given.

Germline trimming: 4 bases from V, 3 bases from J; junction bases outside gene matches: 5. The cysteine opens and the phenylalanine closes a CDR3 of 14 amino acids. Kept here is only the CDR3 DNA, which spans 42 bases and is read in frame from base 1. CDR1 and CDR2, looked up from the germline V gene, are SGHDN and FVKESK. Interpreted using the paper, the time point label stands for: about 28 days (+/-7) after the second vaccine dose. Because spike-specific TCR depth and breadth did not differ between the two schedules, AZD1222 recipients who got a second dose at roughly 4 weeks were pooled with those who got a second dose at roughly 12 weeks. Vaccinee samples were obtained from the UK trials COV001 and COV002, which included a single-blind randomized controlled phase 2/3 trial of AZD1222 (ChAdOx1 nCoV-19) in healthy adults. For TCRbeta chain sequencing, PBMC samples from trial participants were taken at day 0 and at day 28 after the second dose.

The CDR3 regions of human TCRbeta chains were subjected to immunosequencing. Regarding the original processing steps: Repertoire TCRs were checked for matches against a reference library of SARS-CoV-2-specific TCRs that had been generated using the MIRA antigen-specificity platform. Breadth was defined as the fraction of unique TCRs that were SARS-CoV-2-associated. Depth was defined as the fraction of total T cells that were SARS-CoV-2-associated. Each spike-specific TCR was assigned to its reactive spike region and to a CD4 or CD8 class using the MIRA data. Log10-transformed breadth and depth values were compared by one-way ANOVA with Sidak's multiple comparisons tests. TCRdb obtained this table from immuneACCESS and retained in-frame rearrangements with V and J assigned. These tables miss some clones; where compared with another copy, unresolved V genes account for less than half of the shortfall, and the remainder is unexplained. That table furnishes V, J and clone size, whereas the DNA furnished D and trimming. This sample gives roughly 150,000 clones in total; under 90% of them show up just once. Clones ranked in the top ten supply 1.5% to 2% of the sample.

Sequencing used peripheral blood, obtained 28 days after the second AZD1222 dose. The sequence links TRBV14 to TRBJ2-5; 7 central bases correspond to TRBD1. This clonotype was obtained from an adult who received the AZD1222 COVID-19 vaccine. For the CDR3, the sequence is CASSRGQPEETQYF. The nucleotide sequence reads as follows: TGTGCCAGCAGCCGGGGACAGCCAGAAGAGACCCAGTACTTC.